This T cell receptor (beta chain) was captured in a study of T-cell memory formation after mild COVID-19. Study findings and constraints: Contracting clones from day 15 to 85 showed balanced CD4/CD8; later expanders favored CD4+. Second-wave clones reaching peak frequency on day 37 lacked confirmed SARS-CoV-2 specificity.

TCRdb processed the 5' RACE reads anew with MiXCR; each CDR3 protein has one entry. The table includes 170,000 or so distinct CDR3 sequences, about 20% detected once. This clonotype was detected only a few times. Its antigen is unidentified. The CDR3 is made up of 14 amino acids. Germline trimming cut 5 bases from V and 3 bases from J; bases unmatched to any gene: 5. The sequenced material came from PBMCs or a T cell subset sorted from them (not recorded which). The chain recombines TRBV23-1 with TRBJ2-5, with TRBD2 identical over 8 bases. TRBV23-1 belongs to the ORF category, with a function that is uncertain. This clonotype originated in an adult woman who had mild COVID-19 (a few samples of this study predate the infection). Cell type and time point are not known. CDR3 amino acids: CASSIGRGKETQYF. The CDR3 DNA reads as TGCGCCAGCAGTATCGGGAGGGGTAAAGAGACCCAGTACTTC.